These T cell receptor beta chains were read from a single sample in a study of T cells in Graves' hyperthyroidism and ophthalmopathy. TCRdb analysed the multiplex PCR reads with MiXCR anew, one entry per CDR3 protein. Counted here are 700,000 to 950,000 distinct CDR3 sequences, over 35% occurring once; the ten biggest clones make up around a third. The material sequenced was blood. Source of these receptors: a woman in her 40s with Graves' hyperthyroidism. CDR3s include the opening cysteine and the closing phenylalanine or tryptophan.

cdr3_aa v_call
CASSEGASITGELFF TRBV2
CASSPIYTHQETQYF TRBV7-6
CATSSQGPREAFF TRBV15
CASTLGTGGRDGYTF TRBV7-2
CASSPGPGPQETQYF TRBV5-1
CASSFSGTNQPQHF TRBV7-9
CSAGTQGALRNEKLFF TRBV20-1
CATEASDGSGNTIYF TRBV10-3
CSVGQGDEQYF TRBV29-1
CASSSVRVYRFWEAFF TRBV6-1
CASSKIRDGSSGNTIYF TRBV12-3/TRBV12-4
CASSLERRETQYF TRBV7-2
CASSRQGAESAGANVLTF TRBV19
CSARSSGGETQYF TRBV20-1
CSVRTAGPYEQYF TRBV29-1
CSVTVDRIYGYTF TRBV29-1